Listed here are 18 T cell receptor beta chains from one sample, sequenced in a study of T cells in women clearing cervical HPV infection (dated by TCRdb to the late 2010s). The library was produced with the immunoSEQ multiplex PCR assay. In its TCRdb copy, this immuneACCESS table keeps in-frame sequences only and misses some clones. Where compared with another copy, unresolved V genes explain less than half of these, and the others have no known cause. This sample's clone table shows fewer than 40,000 clones. The ten most abundant clones make up approximately 1.5% of the sample. Sequencing was carried out using blood buffy coat. These receptors originate from a woman aged 18-70 years with a cervical HPV16 infection that either progressed to CIN3+ or cleared (not recorded which).

Concerning this clone: The CDR3 end is not reached by the read, which stops 3 residues before it; the germline J gene fills it in. This chain uses TRBV14 with TRBJ2-3; 7 bases match TRBD2. Germline V lookup: CDR1 SGHDN, CDR2 FVKESK. The CDR3 extends over 16 amino acids. Unmatched junction bases numbered 11, after V lost 4 bases and J lost 4 bases. CDR3 bases read: TGTGCCAGCAGCCGATATGGGACTATTAAGTCAGATACG. The encoded protein is CASSRYGTIKSDT. The full-length CDR3 reads as CASSRYGTIKSDTQYF.

Comment on this clone: The CDR3 extends 3 residues past the end of the read, so its final part is completed from the germline J gene. The rearrangement uses TRBV7-7 and TRBJ2-5, with TRBD1 as a possible D gene (8 bases). Trimming removed 5 bases at V and 5 bases at J, with 18 bases between. The CDR3 spans 15 residues. Germline CDR1 and CDR2: SSHAT and FNYEAQ (reference sequence). CDR3 amino acids: CASSPGQGGRETQYF. CDR3 DNA (partial): TGTGCCAGCAGCCCCGGACAGGGAGGGAGGGAGACC. Full variable domain (rest looked up from reference TRBV7-7 and TRBJ2-5): GAGVSQSPRYKVTKRGQDVTLRCDPISSHATLYWYQQALGQGPEFLTYFNYEAQPDKSGLPSDRFSAERPEGSISTLTIQRTEQRDSAMYRCASSPGQGGRETQYFGPGTRLLVL.

On this clone itself: The read ends 3 residues before the CDR3 terminus; that terminus is restored from the germline J gene. This sequence joins TRBV7-2 and TRBJ1-4; D gene unclear. Germline V gives CDR1 SGHTA, CDR2 FQGNSA. Trimming stripped 2 bases from V and 5 bases from J, with 6 bases between. The CDR3 totals 13 residues. The CDR3 bases that were read are TGTGCCAGCAGCTTAATGCAGAATGAAAAA. Protein sequence: CASSLMQNEK. The full CDR3 sequence reads CASSLMQNEKLFF.

Turning to this clone: Coverage ceases 3 residues before the CDR3 finishes, and the germline J gene fills in the end. The chain joins TRBV19 to TRBJ2-7, with 9 nucleotides matching TRBD1. Trimming took 4 bases from V and 1 from J; bases not matched to a gene: 2. CDR3 length equals 14 residues. Germline V CDR1 and CDR2: LNHDA, SQIVND (reference sequence). The sequenced part of the CDR3 DNA is TGTGCCAGTAGTACAGGGACAGGGTCCTACGAG. Translation gives CASSTGTGSYE. In full, the CDR3 is CASSTGTGSYEQYF.

About this clone itself: The read is 3 residues too short to cover the CDR3 end, so that end is filled in from the germline J gene. V gene TRBV7-2 combines with J gene TRBJ2-4, with D maybe TRBD2 (6 bases). V was shortened by 5 bases and J by 5 bases, with 13 bases between the two germline ends. Germline V lookup: CDR1 SGHTA, CDR2 FQGNSA. This CDR3 comprises 14 residues. CDR3 protein: CASSPSVKENIQYF. CDR3 bases read: TGTGCCAGCAGCCCTAGCGTGAAAGAAAACATT. The complete variable domain, with remaining parts taken from reference TRBV7-2 and TRBJ2-4, reads GAGVSQSPSNKVTEKGKDVELRCDPISGHTALYWYRQSLGQGLEFLIYFQGNSAPDKSGLPSDRFSAERTGGSVSTLTIQRTQQEDSAVYLCASSPSVKENIQYFGAGTRLSVL.

A word on this clone: The CDR3 end lies 3 residues beyond the end of the read and is filled in from the germline J gene. The same CDR3 can be traced to other DNA sequences in this sample. This sequence joins TRBV30 and TRBJ1-3; D is possibly TRBD1 (5 bases). CDR3 length equals 15 residues. The ends were cut back, 0 bases at V and 3 bases at J, with 12 bases in the middle. The V gene's germline CDR1 is GTSNPN and CDR2 SVGIG (reference sequence). Partial CDR3 DNA: TGTGCCTGGAGTGTAGGGGTACTAAATGGAAACACC. This translates into CAWSVGVLNGNT. From start to end, the CDR3 is CAWSVGVLNGNTIYF.

With respect to this clone: The CDR3 goes on 3 residues after the read ends, and that part is filled in from the germline J gene. Within the sample, other DNA sequences also encode this same CDR3. This rearrangement joins TRBV18 to TRBJ1-6; 7 bases match TRBD1. Trimming cost V 3 bases and J 4 bases; bases outside gene matches: 0. Germline V CDR1 and CDR2: KGHSH, LQKENI. This CDR3 is built from 14 residues. CDR3 amino acids: CASSPGQYNSPLHF. CDR3 bases read: TGTGCCAGCTCACCGGGACAGTATAATTCACCC.

In regard to this clone: The read comes to an end 3 residues before the CDR3 does, leaving the germline J gene to fill in the end. The genes are TRBV7-3 and TRBJ2-5; perhaps TRBD2 as D (6 bases). The V end was cut by 2 bases, the J end by 2 bases, with 9 bases between. CDR3 length equals 14 residues. Germline CDR1 is SGHTA and CDR2 is FQGTGA. CDR3 sequence reads: CASSLYGGQETQYF. CDR3 bases read: TGTGCCAGCAGCTTATATGGGGGGCAAGAGACC.

Comments on this clone: The read falls 3 residues short of the CDR3 end, and the missing part is taken from the germline J gene. Additional DNA sequences in this sample encode the identical CDR3. This chain uses TRBV7-7 with TRBJ2-5; maybe TRBD2 (7 bases). Trimming took 5 bases from V and 1 from J, leaving 20 bases between them. Germline values: CDR1 SSHAT, CDR2 FNYEAQ (reference sequence). The CDR3 contains 17 residues. CDR3 loop: CASSLGSGGVGQETQYF. The sequenced part of the CDR3 DNA is TGTGCCAGCAGCCTAGGATCGGGGGGCGTGGGCCAAGAGACC.

By frequency, this clone registers medium-sized. The sequence runs out 3 residues before the end of the CDR3; the remainder is reconstructed from the germline J gene. The gene calls are TRBV30 and TRBJ2-1; D perhaps matches TRBD2 (5 bases). The germline V gene has CDR1 GTSNPN and CDR2 SVGIG (reference sequence). V was shortened by 0 bases and J by 7 bases, with 7 bases between the two germline ends. This CDR3 is 12 amino acids long. The sequenced part of the CDR3 DNA is TGTGCCTGGAGTGTAACGGGGAATGAG. Amino acids: CAWSVTGNE. The entire CDR3 reads CAWSVTGNEQFF.

About this clone: The read terminates 3 residues ahead of where the CDR3 ends, so the germline J gene completes it. The chain links TRBV20-1 to TRBJ2-3; 10 nucleotides agree with TRBD2. CDR1 is DFQATT and CDR2 is SNEGSKA in the germline V gene (reference sequence). The ends lost 5 bases at V and 1 base at J; junction bases unmatched: 0. The CDR3 loop spans 13 amino acids. The CDR3 DNA, read in part, is TGCAGTGCTGGGACTAGCGGCACAGATACG. Translation gives CSAGTSGTDT. The full CDR3 is CSAGTSGTDTQYF.

Of note for this clone: The read falls 3 residues short of the CDR3 end, and the missing part is taken from the germline J gene. The V call is TRBV5-1, the J call TRBJ2-7; TRBD1 agrees at 9 bases. The CDR3 has 15 residues. V trimming: 0 bases; J trimming: 0 bases; junction bases outside the gene matches: 1. Germline V gene sequence: CDR1 SGHRS, CDR2 YFSETQ. CDR3 protein: CASSLGQGVSYEQYF. The DNA read from the CDR3 is TGCGCCAGCAGCTTGGGACAGGGGGTCTCCTACGAG.

A remark on this clone: The read ends 3 residues shy of where the CDR3 ends; the end is completed using the germline J gene. This chain joins TRBV6-2 or TRBV6-3 and TRBJ1-1; 7 nucleotides line up with TRBD1. Trimming removed 5 bases from V and 4 bases from J; junction bases left unmatched: 13. CDR3 length: 16 amino acids. Per germline, CDR1 MNHEY and CDR2 SVGEGT. CDR3 loop: CASSRQGPAHGTEAFF. The part of the CDR3 DNA that was read is TGTGCCAGCAGTAGACAGGGCCCCGCGCATGGCACTGAA.

In terms of frequency, this clone is medium-sized. The read ends 3 residues shy of where the CDR3 ends; the end is completed using the germline J gene. The V call is TRBV18, the J call TRBJ2-3; 8 nucleotides match TRBD1. Germline V gene data show CDR1 as KGHSH and CDR2 as LQKENI. The CDR3 has 15 amino acids. J lost 3 bases, V lost 4 bases, and 6 bases had no gene match. The CDR3 DNA, read in part, is TGTGCCAGCTCACGACTACAGGGGGGAACAGATACG. This encodes CASSRLQGGTDT. The entire CDR3 protein reads CASSRLQGGTDTQYF.

Comments on this clone: The read is 3 residues too short to cover the CDR3 end, so that end is filled in from the germline J gene. The chain recombines TRBV5-1 with TRBJ2-2; 7 bases fit TRBD2. This CDR3 has 14 residues. Germline V gene sequence: CDR1 SGHRS, CDR2 YFSETQ. Trimming at V came to 4 bases and at J to 6 bases, leaving 6 bases not matched to a gene. The CDR3 region is CASSHGLGSGELFF. The CDR3 DNA, read in part, is TGCGCCAGCAGCCACGGACTAGGGTCCGGGGAG.

CDR3 DNA, as far as it was read: TGTGCCAGCAGTGACGGACTAGCGGGAGGGGCG. The encoded protein is CASSDGLAGGA. The full CDR3 sequence reads CASSDGLAGGAQYF. J is TRBJ2-3 and V is TRBV6-1; TRBD2 matches 15 bases. With the read ending 3 residues before the CDR3 end, the germline J gene is used to fill in that end. Germline V CDR1 and CDR2: MNHNS, SASEGT. This CDR3 contains 14 residues.

A remark on this clone: The read halts 3 residues ahead of the CDR3 end, with the missing end drawn from the germline J gene. The chain links TRBV19 to TRBJ2-7; weak D call: TRBD1 (5 bases). CDR1 is LNHDA and CDR2 is SQIVND in the germline V gene (reference sequence). The CDR3 totals 16 residues. V was pared by 5 bases and J by 6 bases, with 23 bases between. CDR3 DNA (partial): TGTGCCAGTAGTGCAGTAAGATGGGGCGGTCGACGCGAG. This encodes CASSAVRWGGRRE. The complete CDR3 reads CASSAVRWGGRREQYF.

Comments on this clone: Read sequence stops 3 residues before the CDR3 end, and the germline J gene provides the missing end. This chain joins TRBV7-6 and TRBJ2-1, with 7 bases lining up with TRBD1. CDR3 length equals 16 residues. V lost 3 bases and J lost 2; bases outside the gene matches: 7. Germline assignment: CDR1 SGHVS and CDR2 FNYEAQ. Partial CDR3 DNA: TGTGCCAGCAGCTTTTATGACAGGGCCGCCTACAATGAG. It encodes CASSFYDRAAYNE. The full CDR3 is CASSFYDRAAYNEQFF. The full variable domain, completed using reference TRBV7-6 and TRBJ2-1, is GAGVSQSPRYKVTKRGQDVALRCDPISGHVSLYWYRQALGQGPEFLTYFNYEAQQDKSGLPNDRFSAERPEGSISTLTIQRTEQRDSAMYRCASSFYDRAAYNEQFFGPGTRLTVL.